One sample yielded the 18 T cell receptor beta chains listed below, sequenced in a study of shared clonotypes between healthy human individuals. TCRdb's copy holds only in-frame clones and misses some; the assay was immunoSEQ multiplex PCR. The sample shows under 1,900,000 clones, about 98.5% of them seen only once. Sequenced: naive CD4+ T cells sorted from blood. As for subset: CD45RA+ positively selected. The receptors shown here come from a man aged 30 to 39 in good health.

CDR3 in DNA: TGTGCCGTCGACAGAAGGGGGAGCGAGACCCAGTACTTC. Residues: CAVDRRGSETQYF. This chain joins TRBV27 and TRBJ2-5; D may be TRBD1 (6 bases). Germline CDR1 reads MNHEY; CDR2 reads SMNVEV (reference sequence). Between the trimmed V and J ends, which lost 11 bases and 5 bases, there was a span of 18 bases. This CDR3 has 13 residues.

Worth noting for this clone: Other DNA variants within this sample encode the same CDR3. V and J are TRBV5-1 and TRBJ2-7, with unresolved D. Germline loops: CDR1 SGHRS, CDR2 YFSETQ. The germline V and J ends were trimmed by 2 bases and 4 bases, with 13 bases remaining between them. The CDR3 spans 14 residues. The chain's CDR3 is CASSLGPSTYEQYF. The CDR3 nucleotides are TGCGCCAGCAGCTTAGGACCCTCAACGTACGAGCAGTACTTC.

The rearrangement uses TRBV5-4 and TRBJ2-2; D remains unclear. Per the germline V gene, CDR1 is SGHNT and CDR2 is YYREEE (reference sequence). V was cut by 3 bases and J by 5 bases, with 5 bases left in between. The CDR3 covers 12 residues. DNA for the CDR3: TGTGCCAGCAGCTACATTACCGGGGAGCTGTTTTTT. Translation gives CASSYITGELFF. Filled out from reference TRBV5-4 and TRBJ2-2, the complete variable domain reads ETGVTQSPTHLIKTRGQQVTLRCSSQSGHNTVSWYQQALGQGPQFIFQYYREEENGRGNFPPRFSGLQFPNYSSELNVNALELDDSALYLCASSYITGELFFGEGSRLTVL.

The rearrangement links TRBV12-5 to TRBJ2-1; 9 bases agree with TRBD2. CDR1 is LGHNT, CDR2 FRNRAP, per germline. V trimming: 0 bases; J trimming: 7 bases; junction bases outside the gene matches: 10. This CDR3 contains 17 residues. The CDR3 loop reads CASGLVQEAGGPNEQFF. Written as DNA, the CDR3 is TGTGCTAGTGGTTTGGTACAAGAGGCGGGAGGGCCAAATGAGCAGTTCTTC.

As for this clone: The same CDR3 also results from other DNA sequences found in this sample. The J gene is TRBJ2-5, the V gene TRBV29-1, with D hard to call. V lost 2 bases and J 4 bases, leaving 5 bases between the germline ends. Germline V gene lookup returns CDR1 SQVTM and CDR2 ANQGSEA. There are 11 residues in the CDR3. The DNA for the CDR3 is TGCAGCGTTGAAAGAGGAGAGACCCAGTACTTC. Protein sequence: CSVERGETQYF. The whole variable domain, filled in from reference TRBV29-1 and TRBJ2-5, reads SAVISQKPSRDICQRGTSLTIQCQVDSQVTMMFWYRQQPGQSLTLIATANQGSEATYESGFVIDKFPISRPNLTFSTLTVSNMSPEDSSIYLCSVERGETQYFGPGTRLLVL.

DNA of the CDR3: TGTGCCAGCAGTTTTGATCAGCGGACTAGCAAAATTGAGCAGTTCTTC. Translated: CASSFDQRTSKIEQFF. This chain links TRBV27 with TRBJ2-1; 8 bases are a match to TRBD2. Trimming cost V 3 bases and J 9 bases; bases outside gene matches: 13. Germline lookup yields CDR1 MNHEY and CDR2 SMNVEV (reference sequence). The CDR3 has 16 amino acids.

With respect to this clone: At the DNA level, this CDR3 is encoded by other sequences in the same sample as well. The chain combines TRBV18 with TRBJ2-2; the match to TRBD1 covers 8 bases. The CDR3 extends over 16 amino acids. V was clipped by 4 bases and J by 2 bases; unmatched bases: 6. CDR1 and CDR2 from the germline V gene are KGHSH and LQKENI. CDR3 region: CASSRGQGANTGELFF. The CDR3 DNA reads TGTGCCAGCTCACGTGGACAGGGCGCTAACACCGGGGAGCTGTTTTTT.

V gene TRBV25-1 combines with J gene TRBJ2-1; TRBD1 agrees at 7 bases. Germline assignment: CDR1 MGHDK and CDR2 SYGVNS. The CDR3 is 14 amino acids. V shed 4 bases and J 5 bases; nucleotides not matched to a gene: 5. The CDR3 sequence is CASSGDRINNEQFF. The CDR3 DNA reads TGTGCCAGCAGTGGGGACAGAATTAACAATGAGCAGTTCTTC.

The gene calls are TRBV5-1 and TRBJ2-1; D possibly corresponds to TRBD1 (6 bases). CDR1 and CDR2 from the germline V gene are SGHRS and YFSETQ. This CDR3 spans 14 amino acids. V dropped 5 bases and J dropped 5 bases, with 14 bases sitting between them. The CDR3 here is CASRRGNGNNEQFF. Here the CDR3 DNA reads TGCGCCAGCAGAAGGGGGAATGGAAACAATGAGCAGTTCTTC.

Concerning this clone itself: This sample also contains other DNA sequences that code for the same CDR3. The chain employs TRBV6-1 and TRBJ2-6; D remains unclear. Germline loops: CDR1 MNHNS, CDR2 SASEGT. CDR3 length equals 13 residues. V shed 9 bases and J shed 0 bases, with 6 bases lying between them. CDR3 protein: CASSLSGANVLTF. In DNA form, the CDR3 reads TGTGCCAGTTCCCTCTCTGGGGCCAACGTCCTGACTTTC.

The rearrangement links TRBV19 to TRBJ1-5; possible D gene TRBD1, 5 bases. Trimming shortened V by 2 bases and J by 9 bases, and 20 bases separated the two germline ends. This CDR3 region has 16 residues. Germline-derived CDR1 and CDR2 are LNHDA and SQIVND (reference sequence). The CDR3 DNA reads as TGTGCCAGTAGTATAACGGCGCAGGGAGGATCGGGGCCCCAGCATTTT. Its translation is CASSITAQGGSGPQHF.

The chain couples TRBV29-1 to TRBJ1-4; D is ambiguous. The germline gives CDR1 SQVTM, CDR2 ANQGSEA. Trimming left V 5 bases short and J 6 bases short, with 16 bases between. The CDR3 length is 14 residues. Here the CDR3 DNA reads TGCAGCGTTAGGAAAAGGGCAGAAGATGAAAAACTGTTTTTT. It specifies CSVRKRAEDEKLFF. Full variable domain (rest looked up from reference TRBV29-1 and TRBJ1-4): SAVISQKPSRDICQRGTSLTIQCQVDSQVTMMFWYRQQPGQSLTLIATANQGSEATYESGFVIDKFPISRPNLTFSTLTVSNMSPEDSSIYLCSVRKRAEDEKLFFGSGTQLSVL.

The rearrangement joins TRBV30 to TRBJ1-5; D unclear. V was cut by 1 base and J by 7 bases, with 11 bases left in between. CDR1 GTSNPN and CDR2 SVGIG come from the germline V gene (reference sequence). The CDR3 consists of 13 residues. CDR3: CAWSDSSGQPQHF. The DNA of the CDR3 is TGTGCCTGGAGTGACTCCTCGGGGCAGCCCCAGCATTTT.

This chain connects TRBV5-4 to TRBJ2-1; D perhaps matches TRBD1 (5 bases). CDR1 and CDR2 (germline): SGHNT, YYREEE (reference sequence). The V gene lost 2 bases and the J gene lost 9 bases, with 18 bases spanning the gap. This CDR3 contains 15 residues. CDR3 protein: CASSFLDSDRGEQFF. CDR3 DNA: TGTGCCAGCAGCTTTTTAGACAGTGACCGAGGTGAGCAGTTCTTC.

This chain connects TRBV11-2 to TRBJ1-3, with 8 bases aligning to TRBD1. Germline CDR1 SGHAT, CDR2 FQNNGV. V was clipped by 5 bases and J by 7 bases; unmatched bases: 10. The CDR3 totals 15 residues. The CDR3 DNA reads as TGTGCCAGCAGCATCAGGGGGCCTTGGTGGAACACCATATATTTT. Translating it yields CASSIRGPWWNTIYF.

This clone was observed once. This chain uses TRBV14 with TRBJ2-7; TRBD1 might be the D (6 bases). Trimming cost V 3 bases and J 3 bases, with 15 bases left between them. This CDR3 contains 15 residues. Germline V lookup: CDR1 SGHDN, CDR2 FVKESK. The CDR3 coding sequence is TGTGCCAGCAGCCAGGAAACCGGGACAAACTACGAGCAGTACTTC. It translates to CASSQETGTNYEQYF.

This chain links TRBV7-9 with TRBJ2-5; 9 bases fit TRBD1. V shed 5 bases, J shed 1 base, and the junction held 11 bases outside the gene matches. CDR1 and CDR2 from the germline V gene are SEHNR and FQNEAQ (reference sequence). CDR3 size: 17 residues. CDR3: CASSPPGGQGSQETQYF. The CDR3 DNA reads TGTGCCAGCAGCCCACCCGGGGGACAGGGTTCCCAAGAGACCCAGTACTTC. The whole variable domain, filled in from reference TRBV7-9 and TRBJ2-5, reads DTGVSQNPRHKITKRGQNVTFRCDPISEHNRLYWYRQTLGQGPEFLTYFQNEAQLEKSRLLSDRFSAERPKGSFSTLEIQRTEQGDSAMYLCASSPPGGQGSQETQYFGPGTRLLVL.

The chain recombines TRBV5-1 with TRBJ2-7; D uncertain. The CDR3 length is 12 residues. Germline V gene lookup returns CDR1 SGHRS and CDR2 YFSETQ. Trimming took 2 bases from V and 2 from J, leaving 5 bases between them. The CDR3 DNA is TGCGCCAGCAGCTTCGAACCCTACGAGCAGTACTTC. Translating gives CASSFEPYEQYF.